This T cell receptor beta chain came from a study of lymphopenia after photon versus proton radiotherapy. Study-wide results and limits: Photon-treated patients lost naive T cells and TCR diversity; proton-treated stayed stable. Survival link was tested only in deceased patients; proton benefit remains a possibility. Post-nadir TCR diversity decline inversely tracked overall survival among those who died. After lymphocyte nadir, photon-treated repertoires showed oligoclonal expansion, especially CD8+ Temra.

A remark on this clone: Its antigen is not identified.

TCRdb's copy holds only in-frame clones and misses some; the assay was immunoSEQ multiplex PCR. The repertoire includes 30,000 or so clones, approximately 87% of them detected once, and over 45% sits in the top ten. Sequenced material: peripheral blood, taken from a patient treated with proton-based radiotherapy. This TCR was sampled from a woman in her fifties or sixties with cholangiocarcinoma. Some clones in this sample may be carry-over from other donors' samples.

The chain's CDR3 is CASSLTGTANDEAFF. CDR3 DNA: TGTGCCAGCAGCCTAACCGGGACAGCTAACGACGAAGCTTTCTTT. The rearrangement joins TRBV7-9 to TRBJ1-1; 7 positions agree with TRBD1. The CDR3 is made up of 15 amino acids. From germline, CDR1 is SEHNR and CDR2 FQNEAQ (reference sequence). V was clipped by 5 bases and J by 8 bases; unmatched bases: 14. The full variable domain, rest sourced from reference TRBV7-9 and TRBJ1-1, is DTGVSQNPRHKITKRGQNVTFRCDPISEHNRLYWYRQTLGQGPEFLTYFQNEAQLEKSRLLSDRFSAERPKGSFSTLEIQRTEQGDSAMYLCASSLTGTANDEAFFGQGTRLTVV.